This T cell receptor beta chain appears in the sequencing data of a study of T-cell reconstitution after alpha-beta-depleted transplantation in children. The V end was cut by 5 bases, the J end by 0 bases, with 11 bases between. This CDR3 region has 14 residues. General study results and limits: Several hundred expanded graft clones reportedly gave rise to the alpha-beta T cells present about two months after transplant. The main origin of T-cell counts and diversity one year after transplant was newly produced T cells. Some patients' high day-60 TCRbeta diversity was attributed to recipient cells surviving conditioning.

At least ten counts were recorded for this clonotype. The antigen is undetermined. For TCRbeta, the library was prepared with unique molecular identifiers. A single record per CDR3 protein comes from TCRdb applying MiXCR to the PCR reads. The table shows fewer than 1 million distinct CDR3 sequences, with roughly 15% occurring only once. The genes are TRBV12-3 or TRBV12-4 and TRBJ2-7; D remains ambiguous. This specimen consisted of PBMCs, mostly from graft donor cells, obtained 360 days after TCRalphabeta/CD19-depleted stem cell transplant. This TCR was recovered from a male patient between 10 and 17 years old who had a stem cell transplant for acute lymphoblastic leukemia, so the T cells may come from the graft donor. The CDR3 DNA follows: TGTGCCAGCAGTAATATTTTCCTCTCCTACGAGCAGTACTTC. This encodes CASSNIFLSYEQYF.